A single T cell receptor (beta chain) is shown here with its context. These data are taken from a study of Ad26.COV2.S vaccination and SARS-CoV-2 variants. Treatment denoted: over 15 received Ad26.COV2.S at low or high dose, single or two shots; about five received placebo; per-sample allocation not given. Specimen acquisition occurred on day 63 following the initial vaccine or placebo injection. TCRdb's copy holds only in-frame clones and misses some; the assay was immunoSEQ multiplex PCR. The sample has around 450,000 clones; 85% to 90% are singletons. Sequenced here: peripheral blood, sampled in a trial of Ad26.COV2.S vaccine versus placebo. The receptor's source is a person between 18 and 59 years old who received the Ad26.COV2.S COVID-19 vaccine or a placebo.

The DNA for the CDR3 is TGTGCCAGCGGGCCAACAGGGGAATCCCACGTCCTGACTTTC. It translates to CASGPTGESHVLTF. The chain recombines TRBV6-5 with TRBJ2-6; 7 positions agree with TRBD1. The CDR3 has 14 amino acids. Per germline, CDR1 MNHEY and CDR2 SVGAGI. The junction had 12 bases not matched to a gene; V was cut back by 8 bases and J by 11 bases.